This TCR beta chain came from a study of shared clonotypes between healthy human individuals. The study, taken as a whole, reports: Approximately 5.1% was the fraction of naive CD4 clonotypes found shared across a few donors.

Note on this clone: Its antigen remains unidentified. Other DNA sequences in the same sample also yield this CDR3.

The deep-level immunoSEQ assay was used. The data were produced by immunoSEQ multiplex PCR, yet TCRdb's version contains in-frame clones alone and is incomplete. The sample carries fewer than 3 million clones, 80% to 95% recorded once. With 6 bases clipped from V and 2 bases from J, the junction kept 3 bases outside the gene matches. CDR1 MDHEN and CDR2 SYDVKM come from the germline V gene. This CDR3 spans 13 amino acids. The sequence derives from a young man in good health. Some clones in this sample may be carry-over from other donors' samples. V gene TRBV28 combines with J gene TRBJ1-2; 7 bases line up with TRBD1. Sequenced sample: naive CD4+ T cells from PBMCs. As for subset: CD45RA+ positively selected. The CDR3: CASREGANYGYTF. In DNA form, the CDR3 reads TGTGCCAGCAGGGAGGGGGCAAACTATGGCTACACCTTC.